This T cell receptor (beta chain) was obtained from a study of T cell responses to AZD1222 COVID-19 vaccine. V was trimmed by 0 bases and J by 4 bases, leaving 16 bases between them. Germline lookup yields CDR1 ENHRY and CDR2 SYGVKD. This CDR3 spans 17 amino acids. This clone was counted a single time. Assay used: immunoSEQ multiplex PCR; TCRdb lists only in-frame clones, some missing. The profile shows about 190,000 clones, roughly 91% of them singletons. This clonotype originated in an adult in good health. The chain combines TRBV10-3 with TRBJ2-1; D perhaps matches TRBD2 (6 bases). The starting material was peripheral blood, obtained on day 0 of AZD1222 vaccination. Here the CDR3 reads CAISESEGSGDYNEQFF. The CDR3 nucleotides are TGTGCCATCAGTGAGTCAGAGGGTTCGGGAGATTACAATGAGCAGTTCTTC.